The present T cell receptor (beta chain) was sequenced within a study of cytomegalovirus exposure and HLA in healthy donors. Germline lookup yields CDR1 SEHNR and CDR2 FQNEAQ (reference sequence). The J segment lost 3 bases and the V segment lost 5 bases, leaving 9 bases of the junction unmatched. This CDR3 spans 17 amino acids. Both 60 Vbeta primers and 13 Jbeta primers went into the PCR. TCRdb's table, derived via immunoSEQ multiplex PCR, lists solely in-frame clones and lacks some. The sample lists roughly 150,000 clones, approximately 9% occurring once. In this sample, this clone turned up a few times.

V usage is TRBV7-9 and J usage is TRBJ2-3; TRBD2 matches at 12 bases. The sample consisted of PBMCs. The sequence was collected from a male donor in good health and CMV-seronegative. In nucleotides, the CDR3 is TGTGCCAGCAGCCCGCGACTAGCGGGAGTGGGGACAGATACGCAGTATTTT. This sequence encodes CASSPRLAGVGTDTQYF.